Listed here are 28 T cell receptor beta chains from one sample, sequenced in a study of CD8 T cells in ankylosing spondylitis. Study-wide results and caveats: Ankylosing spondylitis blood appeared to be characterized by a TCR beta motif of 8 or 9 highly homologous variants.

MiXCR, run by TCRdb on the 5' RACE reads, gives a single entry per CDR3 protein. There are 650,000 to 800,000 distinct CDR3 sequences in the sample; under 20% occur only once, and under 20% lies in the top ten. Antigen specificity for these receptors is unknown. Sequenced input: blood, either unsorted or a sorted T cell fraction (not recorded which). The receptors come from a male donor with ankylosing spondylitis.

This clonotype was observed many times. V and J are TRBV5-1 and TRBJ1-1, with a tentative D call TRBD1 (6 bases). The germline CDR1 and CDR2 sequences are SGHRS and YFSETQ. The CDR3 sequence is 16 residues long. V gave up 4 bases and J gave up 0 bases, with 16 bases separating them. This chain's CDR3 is CASSPTRTAMNTEAFF. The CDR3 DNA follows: TGCGCCAGCAGCCCTACCCGGACAGCCATGAACACTGAAGCTTTCTTT.

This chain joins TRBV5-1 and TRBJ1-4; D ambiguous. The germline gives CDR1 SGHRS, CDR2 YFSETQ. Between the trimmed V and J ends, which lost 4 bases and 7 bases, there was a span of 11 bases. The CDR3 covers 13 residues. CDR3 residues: CASSNAGSEKLFF. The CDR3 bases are TGCGCCAGCAGCAACGCCGGGTCTGAAAAACTGTTTTTT.

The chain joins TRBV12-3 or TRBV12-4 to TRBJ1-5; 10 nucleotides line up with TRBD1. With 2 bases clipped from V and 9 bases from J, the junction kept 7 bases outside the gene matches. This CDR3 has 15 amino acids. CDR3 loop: CASSLPGQGIRPQHF. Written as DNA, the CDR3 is TGTGCCAGCAGTTTACCGGGACAGGGGATAAGGCCCCAGCATTTT.

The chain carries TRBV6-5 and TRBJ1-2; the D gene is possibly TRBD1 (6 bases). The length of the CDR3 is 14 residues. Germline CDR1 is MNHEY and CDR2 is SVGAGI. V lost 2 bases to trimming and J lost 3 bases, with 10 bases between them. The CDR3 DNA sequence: TGTGCCAGCAGTTACAGGGCAGGGGACTATGGCTACACCTTC. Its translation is CASSYRAGDYGYTF.

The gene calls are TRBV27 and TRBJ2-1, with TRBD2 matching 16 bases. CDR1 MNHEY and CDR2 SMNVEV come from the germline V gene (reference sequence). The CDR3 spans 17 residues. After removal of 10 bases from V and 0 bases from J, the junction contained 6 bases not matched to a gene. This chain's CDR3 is CATRGTSGRASYNEQFF. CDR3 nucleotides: TGTGCCACCAGGGGGACTAGCGGGAGGGCCTCCTACAATGAGCAGTTCTTC.

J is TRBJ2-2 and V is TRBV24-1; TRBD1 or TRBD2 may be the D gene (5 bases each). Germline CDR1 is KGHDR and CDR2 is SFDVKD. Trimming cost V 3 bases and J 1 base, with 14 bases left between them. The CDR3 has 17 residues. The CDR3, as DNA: TGTGCCACCAGTGATACCCCGGGGACCCAGAACACCGGGGAGCTGTTTTTT. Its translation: CATSDTPGTQNTGELFF.

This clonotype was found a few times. CDR3 sequence (DNA): TGTGCCATCAGTGAGCGGGTTGTTGGCACTGAAGCTTTCTTT. It specifies CAISERVVGTEAFF. The rearrangement uses TRBV10-3 and TRBJ1-1; D remains unclear. The CDR3 extends over 14 amino acids. Germline V gives CDR1 ENHRY, CDR2 SYGVKD. V dropped 2 bases and J dropped 4 bases, with 11 bases sitting between them.

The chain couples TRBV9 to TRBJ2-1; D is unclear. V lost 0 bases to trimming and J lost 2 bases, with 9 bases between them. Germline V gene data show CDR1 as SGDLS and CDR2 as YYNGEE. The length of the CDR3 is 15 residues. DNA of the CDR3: TGTGCCAGCAGCGTAGGGGCGGATACCTACAATGAGCAGTTCTTC. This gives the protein CASSVGADTYNEQFF. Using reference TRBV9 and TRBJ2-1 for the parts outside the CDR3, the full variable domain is DSGVTQTPKHLITATGQRVTLRCSPRSGDLSVYWYQQSLDQGLQFLIQYYNGEERAKGNILERFSAQQFPDLHSELNLSSLELGDSALYFCASSVGADTYNEQFFGPGTRLTVL.

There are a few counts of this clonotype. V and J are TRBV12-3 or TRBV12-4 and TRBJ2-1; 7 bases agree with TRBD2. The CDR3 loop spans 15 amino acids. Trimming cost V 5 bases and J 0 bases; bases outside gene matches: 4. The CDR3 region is CASSGGVSSYNEQFF. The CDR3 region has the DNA TGTGCCAGCAGTGGGGGGGTGAGCTCCTACAATGAGCAGTTCTTC.

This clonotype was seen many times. The chain's CDR3 is CATSRRQNTEAFF. In DNA form, the CDR3 reads TGTGCCACCAGCAGGAGACAGAACACTGAAGCTTTCTTT. The chain has TRBV15 and TRBJ1-1; D is ambiguous. CDR3 size: 13 residues. Trimming cost V 3 bases and J 1 base, with 6 bases left between them. Germline assignment: CDR1 LNHNV and CDR2 YYDKDF (reference sequence).

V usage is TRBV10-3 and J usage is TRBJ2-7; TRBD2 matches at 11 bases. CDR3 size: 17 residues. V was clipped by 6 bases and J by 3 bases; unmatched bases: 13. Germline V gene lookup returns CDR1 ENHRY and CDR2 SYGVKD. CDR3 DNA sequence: TGTGCCATCAGCTCGACTAGCGGGGCGTCTCCTCTCTACGAGCAGTACTTC. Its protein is CAISSTSGASPLYEQYF.

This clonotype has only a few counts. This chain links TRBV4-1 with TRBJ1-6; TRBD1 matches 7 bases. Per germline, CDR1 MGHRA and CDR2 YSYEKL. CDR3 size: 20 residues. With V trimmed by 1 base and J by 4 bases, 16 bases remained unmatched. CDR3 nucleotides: TGCGCCAGCAGCCAAGCCACCACCCTACAGGGGCCGGATTATAATTCACCCCTCCACTTT. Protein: CASSQATTLQGPDYNSPLHF.

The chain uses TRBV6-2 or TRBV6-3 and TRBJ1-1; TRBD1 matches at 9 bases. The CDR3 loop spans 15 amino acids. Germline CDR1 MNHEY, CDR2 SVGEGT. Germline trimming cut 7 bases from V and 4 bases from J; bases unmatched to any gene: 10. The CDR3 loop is CASIRTGAAGTEAFF. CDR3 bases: TGTGCCAGCATCCGGACAGGGGCCGCGGGCACTGAAGCTTTCTTT.

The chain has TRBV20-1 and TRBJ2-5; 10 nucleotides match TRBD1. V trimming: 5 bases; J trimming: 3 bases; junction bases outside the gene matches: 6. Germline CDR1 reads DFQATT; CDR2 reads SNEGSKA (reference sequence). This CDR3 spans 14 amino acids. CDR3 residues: CSAVPDRGKETQYF. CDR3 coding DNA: TGCAGTGCTGTGCCGGACAGGGGGAAAGAGACCCAGTACTTC.

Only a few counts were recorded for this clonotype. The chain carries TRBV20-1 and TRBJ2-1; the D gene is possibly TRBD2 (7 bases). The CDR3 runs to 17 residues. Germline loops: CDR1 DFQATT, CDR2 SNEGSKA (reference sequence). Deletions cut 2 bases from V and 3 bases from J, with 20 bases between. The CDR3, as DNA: TGCAGTGCTAGACATAGGGGGGGCGGAGACAACTACAATGAGCAGTTCTTC. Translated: CSARHRGGGDNYNEQFF.

The CDR3 DNA sequence: TGCGCCAGCAGCTTCCAAAGCCCCCAAGAGACCCAGTACTTC. Its translation is CASSFQSPQETQYF. The chain is built from TRBV5-1 and TRBJ2-5; D not certain. The CDR3 runs to 14 residues. Trimming removed 2 bases at V and 1 base at J, with 9 bases between. Germline CDR1 SGHRS, CDR2 YFSETQ. Full variable domain (rest looked up from reference TRBV5-1 and TRBJ2-5): KAGVTQTPRYLIKTRGQQVTLSCSPISGHRSVSWYQQTPGQGLQFLFEYFSETQRNKGNFPGRFSGRQFSNSRSEMNVSTLELGDSALYLCASSFQSPQETQYFGPGTRLLVL.

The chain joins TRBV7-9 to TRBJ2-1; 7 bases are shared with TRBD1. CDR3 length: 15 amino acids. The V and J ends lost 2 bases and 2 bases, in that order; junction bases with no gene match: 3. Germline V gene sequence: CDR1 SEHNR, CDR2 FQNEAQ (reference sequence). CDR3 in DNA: TGTGCCAGCAGCTTACAAGGGGGCCCCTACAATGAGCAGTTCTTC. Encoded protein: CASSLQGGPYNEQFF.

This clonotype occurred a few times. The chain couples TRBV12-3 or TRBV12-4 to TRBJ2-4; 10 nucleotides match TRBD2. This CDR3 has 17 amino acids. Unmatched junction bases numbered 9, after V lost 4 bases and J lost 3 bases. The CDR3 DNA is TGTGCCAGCAGTTACCAGCGGGGGGGCCTCGGCAAAAACATTCAGTACTTC. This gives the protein CASSYQRGGLGKNIQYF.

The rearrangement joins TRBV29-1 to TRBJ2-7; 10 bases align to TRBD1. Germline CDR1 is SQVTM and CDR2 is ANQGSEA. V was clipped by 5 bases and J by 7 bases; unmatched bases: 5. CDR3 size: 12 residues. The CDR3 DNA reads TGCAGCGTTCGGGGACAGGGGTTAGAGCAGTACTTC. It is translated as CSVRGQGLEQYF.

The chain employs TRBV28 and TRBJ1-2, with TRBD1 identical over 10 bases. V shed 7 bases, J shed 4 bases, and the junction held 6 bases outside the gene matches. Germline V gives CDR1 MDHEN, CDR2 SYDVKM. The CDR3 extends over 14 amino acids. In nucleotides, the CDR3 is TGTGCCAGCAACCGGGACAGGGGCCCCTATGGCTACACCTTC. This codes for CASNRDRGPYGYTF.

The CDR3 region is CASSQEWGPPYNEQFF. The CDR3, as DNA: TGTGCCAGCAGCCAAGAATGGGGGCCCCCCTACAATGAGCAGTTCTTC. The chain has TRBV3-1 and TRBJ2-1, with TRBD1 as a possible D gene (6 bases). Trimming took off 0 bases at V and 2 bases at J, with 11 bases between the two ends. The CDR3 is 16 residues long. Germline loops: CDR1 LGHDT, CDR2 YNNKEL (reference sequence).

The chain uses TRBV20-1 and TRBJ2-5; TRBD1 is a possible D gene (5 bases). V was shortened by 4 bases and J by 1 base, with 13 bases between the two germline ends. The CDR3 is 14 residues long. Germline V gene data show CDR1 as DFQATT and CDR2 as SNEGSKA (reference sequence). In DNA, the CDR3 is TGCAGTGCTACACCCCCACAGGCCCAAGAGACCCAGTACTTC. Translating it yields CSATPPQAQETQYF.

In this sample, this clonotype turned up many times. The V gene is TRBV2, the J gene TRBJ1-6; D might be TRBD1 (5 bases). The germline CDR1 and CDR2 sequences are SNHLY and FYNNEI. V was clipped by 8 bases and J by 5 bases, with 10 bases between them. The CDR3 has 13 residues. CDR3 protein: CASERQNNSPLHF. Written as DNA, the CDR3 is TGTGCCAGCGAAAGACAGAATAATTCACCCCTCCACTTT. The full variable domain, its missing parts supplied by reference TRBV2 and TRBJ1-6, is EPEVTQTPSHQVTQMGQEVILRCVPISNHLYFYWYRQILGQKVEFLVSFYNNEISEKSEIFDDQFSVERPDGSNFTLKIRSTKLEDSAMYFCASERQNNSPLHFGNGTRLTVT.

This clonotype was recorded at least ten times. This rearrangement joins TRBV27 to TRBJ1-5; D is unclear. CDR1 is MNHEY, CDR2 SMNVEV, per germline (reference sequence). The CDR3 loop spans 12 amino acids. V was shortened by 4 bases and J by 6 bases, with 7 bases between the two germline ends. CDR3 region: CASSSGIQPQHF. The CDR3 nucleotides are TGTGCCAGCAGTTCGGGGATTCAGCCCCAGCATTTT.

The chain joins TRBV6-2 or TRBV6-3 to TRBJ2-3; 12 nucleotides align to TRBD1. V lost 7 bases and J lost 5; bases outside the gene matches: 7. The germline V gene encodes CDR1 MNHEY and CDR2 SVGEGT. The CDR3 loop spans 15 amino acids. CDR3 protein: CASTPGQGAGDTQYF. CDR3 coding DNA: TGTGCCAGCACCCCGGGACAGGGGGCCGGAGATACGCAGTATTTT.

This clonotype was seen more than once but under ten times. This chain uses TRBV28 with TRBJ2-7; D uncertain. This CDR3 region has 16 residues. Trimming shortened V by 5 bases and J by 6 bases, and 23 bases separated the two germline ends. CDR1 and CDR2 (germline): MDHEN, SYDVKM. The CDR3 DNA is TGTGCCAGCAGTCCACCTTGGCCGTCACCGGACCCCGAGCAGTACTTC. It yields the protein CASSPPWPSPDPEQYF.

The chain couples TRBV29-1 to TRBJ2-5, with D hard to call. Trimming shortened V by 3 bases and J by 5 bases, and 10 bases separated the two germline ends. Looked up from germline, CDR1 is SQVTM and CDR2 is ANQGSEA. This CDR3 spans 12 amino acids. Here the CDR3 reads CSVDVDGETQYF. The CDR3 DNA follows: TGCAGCGTTGATGTAGACGGGGAGACCCAGTACTTC.

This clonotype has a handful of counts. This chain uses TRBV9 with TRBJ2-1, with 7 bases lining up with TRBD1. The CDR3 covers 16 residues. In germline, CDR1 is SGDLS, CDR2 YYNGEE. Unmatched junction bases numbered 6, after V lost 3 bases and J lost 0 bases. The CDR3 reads CASSAPGQSSYNEQFF. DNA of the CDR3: TGTGCCAGCAGCGCTCCGGGACAGAGCTCCTACAATGAGCAGTTCTTC.